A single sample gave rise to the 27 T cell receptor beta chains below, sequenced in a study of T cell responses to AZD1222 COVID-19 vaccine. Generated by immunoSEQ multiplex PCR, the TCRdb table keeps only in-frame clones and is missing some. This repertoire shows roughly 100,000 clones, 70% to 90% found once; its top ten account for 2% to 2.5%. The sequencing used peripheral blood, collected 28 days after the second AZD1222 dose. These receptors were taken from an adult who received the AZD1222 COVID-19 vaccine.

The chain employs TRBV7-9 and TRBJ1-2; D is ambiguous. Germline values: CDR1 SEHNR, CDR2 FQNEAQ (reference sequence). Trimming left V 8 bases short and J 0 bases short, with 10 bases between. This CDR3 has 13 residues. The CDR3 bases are TGTGCCAGCGCCCGGGATGCTAACTATGGCTACACCTTC. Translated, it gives CASARDANYGYTF.

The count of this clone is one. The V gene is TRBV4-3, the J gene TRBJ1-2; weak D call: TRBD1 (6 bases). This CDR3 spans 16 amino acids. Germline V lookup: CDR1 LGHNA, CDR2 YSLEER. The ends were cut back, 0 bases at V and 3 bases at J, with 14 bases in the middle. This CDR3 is CASSQDNQSGDYGYTF. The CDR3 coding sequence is TGCGCCAGCAGCCAAGATAATCAATCAGGGGACTATGGCTACACCTTC.

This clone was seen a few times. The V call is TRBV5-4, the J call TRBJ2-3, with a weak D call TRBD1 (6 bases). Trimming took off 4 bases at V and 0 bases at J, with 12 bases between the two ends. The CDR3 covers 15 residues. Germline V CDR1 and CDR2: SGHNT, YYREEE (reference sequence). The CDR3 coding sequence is TGTGCCAGCAGCGGCGGACAGTTAAGCACAGATACGCAGTATTTT. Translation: CASSGGQLSTDTQYF.

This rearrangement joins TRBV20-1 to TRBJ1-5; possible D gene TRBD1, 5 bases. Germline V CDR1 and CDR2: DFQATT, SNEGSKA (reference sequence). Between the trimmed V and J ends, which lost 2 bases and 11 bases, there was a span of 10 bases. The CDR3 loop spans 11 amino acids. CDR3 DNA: TGCAGTGCTAGACACCGGGACGCCCAGCATTTT. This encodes CSARHRDAQHF.

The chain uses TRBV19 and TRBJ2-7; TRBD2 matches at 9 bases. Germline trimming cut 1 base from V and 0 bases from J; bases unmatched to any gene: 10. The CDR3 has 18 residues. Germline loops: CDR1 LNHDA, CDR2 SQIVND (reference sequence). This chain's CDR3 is CASSIGLRGGRVSYEQYF. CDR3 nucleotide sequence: TGTGCCAGTAGTATAGGCCTCCGGGGCGGGAGGGTCTCCTACGAGCAGTACTTC. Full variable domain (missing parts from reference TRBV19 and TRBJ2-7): DGGITQSPKYLFRKEGQNVTLSCEQNLNHDAMYWYRQDPGQGLRLIYYSQIVNDFQKGDIAEGYSVSREKKESFPLTVTSAQKNPTAFYLCASSIGLRGGRVSYEQYFGPGTRLTVT.

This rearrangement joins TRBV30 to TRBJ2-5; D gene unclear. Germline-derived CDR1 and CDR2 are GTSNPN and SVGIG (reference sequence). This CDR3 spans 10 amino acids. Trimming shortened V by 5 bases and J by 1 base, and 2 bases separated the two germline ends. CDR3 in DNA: TGTGCCTGGGGCCAAGAGACCCAGTACTTC. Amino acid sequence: CAWGQETQYF.

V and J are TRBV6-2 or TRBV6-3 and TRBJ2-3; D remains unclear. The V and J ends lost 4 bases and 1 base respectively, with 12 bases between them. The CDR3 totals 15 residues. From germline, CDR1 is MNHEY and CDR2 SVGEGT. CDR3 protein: CASSSTAWGTDTQYF. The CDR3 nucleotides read TGTGCCAGCAGTTCTACTGCCTGGGGCACAGATACGCAGTATTTT.

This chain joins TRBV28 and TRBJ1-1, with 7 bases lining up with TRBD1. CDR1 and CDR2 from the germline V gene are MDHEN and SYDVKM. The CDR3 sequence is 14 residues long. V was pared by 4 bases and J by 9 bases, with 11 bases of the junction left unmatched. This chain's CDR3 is CASSSTGDMRKAFF. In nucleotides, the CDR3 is TGTGCCAGCAGTTCTACAGGGGACATGCGCAAAGCTTTCTTT.

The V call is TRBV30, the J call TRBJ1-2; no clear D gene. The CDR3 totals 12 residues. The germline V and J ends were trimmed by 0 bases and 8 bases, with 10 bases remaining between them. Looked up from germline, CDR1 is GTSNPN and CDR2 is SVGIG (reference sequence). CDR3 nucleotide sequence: TGTGCCTGGAGTGTCAGGTCCCACGGCTACACCTTC. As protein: CAWSVRSHGYTF.

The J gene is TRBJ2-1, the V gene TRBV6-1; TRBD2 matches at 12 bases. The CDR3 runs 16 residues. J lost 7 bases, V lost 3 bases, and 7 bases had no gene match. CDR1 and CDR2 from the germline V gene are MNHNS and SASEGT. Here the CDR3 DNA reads TGTGCCAGCAGTGAGCCAGGACTAGCGGGACGGAATGAGCAGTTCTTC. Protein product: CASSEPGLAGRNEQFF.

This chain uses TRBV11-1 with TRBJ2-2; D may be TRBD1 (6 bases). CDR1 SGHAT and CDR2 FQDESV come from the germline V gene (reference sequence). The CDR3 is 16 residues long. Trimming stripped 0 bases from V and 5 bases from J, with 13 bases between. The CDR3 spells CASSLAGTPNTGELFF. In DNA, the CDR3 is TGTGCCAGCAGCTTAGCCGGGACACCAAATACCGGGGAGCTGTTTTTT.

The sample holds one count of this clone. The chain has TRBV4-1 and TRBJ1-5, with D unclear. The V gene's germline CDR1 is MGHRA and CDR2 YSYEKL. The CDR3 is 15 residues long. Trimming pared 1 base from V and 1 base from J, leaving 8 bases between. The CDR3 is CASSQVGLSNQPQHF. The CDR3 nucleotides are TGCGCCAGCAGCCAAGTAGGTTTGAGCAATCAGCCCCAGCATTTT.

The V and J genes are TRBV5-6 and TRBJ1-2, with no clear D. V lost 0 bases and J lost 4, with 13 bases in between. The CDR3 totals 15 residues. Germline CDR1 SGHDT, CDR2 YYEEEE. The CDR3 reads CASSLGQTLVYGYTF. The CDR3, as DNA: TGTGCCAGCAGCTTGGGGCAGACCTTAGTCTATGGCTACACCTTC.

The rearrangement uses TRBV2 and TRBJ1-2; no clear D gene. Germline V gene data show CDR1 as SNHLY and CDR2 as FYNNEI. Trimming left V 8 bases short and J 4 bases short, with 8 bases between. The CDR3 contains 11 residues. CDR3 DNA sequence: TGTGCCAGCGAGCGTGGCTATGGCTACACCTTC. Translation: CASERGYGYTF.

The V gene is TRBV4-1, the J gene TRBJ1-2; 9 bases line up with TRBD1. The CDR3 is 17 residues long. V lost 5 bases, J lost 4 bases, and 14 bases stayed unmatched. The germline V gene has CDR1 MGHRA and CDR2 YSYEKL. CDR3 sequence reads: CASSGVDTTGGPYGYTF. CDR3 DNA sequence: TGCGCCAGCAGCGGAGTAGATACCACAGGGGGCCCCTATGGCTACACCTTC.

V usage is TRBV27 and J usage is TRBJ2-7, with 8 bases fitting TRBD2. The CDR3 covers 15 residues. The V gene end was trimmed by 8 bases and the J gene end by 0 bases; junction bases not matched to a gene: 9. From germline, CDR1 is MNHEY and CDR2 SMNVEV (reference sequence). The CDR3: CASGPPGGPSYEQYF. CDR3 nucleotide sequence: TGTGCCAGCGGTCCTCCGGGAGGGCCCTCCTACGAGCAGTACTTC.

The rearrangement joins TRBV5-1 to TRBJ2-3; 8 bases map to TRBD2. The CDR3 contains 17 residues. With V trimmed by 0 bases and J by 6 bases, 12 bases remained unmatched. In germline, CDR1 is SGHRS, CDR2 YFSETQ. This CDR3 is CASSLAGIAGFMDTQYF. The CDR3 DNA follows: TGCGCCAGCAGCTTGGCCGGAATAGCGGGATTCATGGATACGCAGTATTTT.

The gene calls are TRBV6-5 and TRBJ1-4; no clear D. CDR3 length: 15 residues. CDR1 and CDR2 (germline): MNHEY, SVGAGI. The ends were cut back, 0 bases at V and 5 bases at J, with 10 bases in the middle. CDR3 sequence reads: CASSYSKQLNEKLFF. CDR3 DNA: TGTGCCAGCAGTTACTCGAAACAGCTAAATGAAAAACTGTTTTTT.

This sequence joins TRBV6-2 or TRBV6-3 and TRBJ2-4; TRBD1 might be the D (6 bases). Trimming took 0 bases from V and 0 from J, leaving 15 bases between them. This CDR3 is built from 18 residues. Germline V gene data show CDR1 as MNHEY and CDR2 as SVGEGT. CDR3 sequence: CASSYSLKDSLAKNIQYF. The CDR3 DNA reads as TGTGCCAGCAGTTACTCTTTAAAGGACAGCTTAGCCAAAAACATTCAGTACTTC.

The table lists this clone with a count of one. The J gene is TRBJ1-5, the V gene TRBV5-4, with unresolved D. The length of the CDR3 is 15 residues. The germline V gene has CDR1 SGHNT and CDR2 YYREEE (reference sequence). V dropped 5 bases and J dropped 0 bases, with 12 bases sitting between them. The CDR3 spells CASSPGGNSNQPQHF. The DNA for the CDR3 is TGTGCCAGCAGTCCGGGAGGAAATAGCAATCAGCCCCAGCATTTT.

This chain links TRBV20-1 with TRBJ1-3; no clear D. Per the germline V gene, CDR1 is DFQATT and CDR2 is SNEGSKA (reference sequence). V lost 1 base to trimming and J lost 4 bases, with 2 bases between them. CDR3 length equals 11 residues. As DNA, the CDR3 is TGCAGTGCTAGAGGAGGAAACACCATATATTTT. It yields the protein CSARGGNTIYF.

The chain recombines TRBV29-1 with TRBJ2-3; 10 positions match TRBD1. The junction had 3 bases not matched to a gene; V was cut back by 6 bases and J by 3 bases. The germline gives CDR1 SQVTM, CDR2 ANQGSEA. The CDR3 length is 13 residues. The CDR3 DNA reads TGCAGCGTACGACAGGGGGCGACAGATACGCAGTATTTT. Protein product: CSVRQGATDTQYF.

In DNA, the CDR3 is TGCGCCAGCAGCTTGGGATGGGAGGGGCGGCCGGCTAATGAAAAACTGTTTTTT. Its protein is CASSLGWEGRPANEKLFF. V gene TRBV5-1 combines with J gene TRBJ1-4, with a possible D match to TRBD1 (5 bases). V was pared by 0 bases and J by 3 bases, with 18 bases between. The CDR3 is 18 residues long. CDR1 SGHRS and CDR2 YFSETQ come from the germline V gene.

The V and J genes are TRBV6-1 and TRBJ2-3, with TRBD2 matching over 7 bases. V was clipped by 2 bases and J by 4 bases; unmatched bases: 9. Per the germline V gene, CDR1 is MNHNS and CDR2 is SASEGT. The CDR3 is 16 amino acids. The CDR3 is CASSELTASGSDTQYF. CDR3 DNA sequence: TGTGCCAGCAGTGAACTAACGGCTAGCGGTTCAGATACGCAGTATTTT.

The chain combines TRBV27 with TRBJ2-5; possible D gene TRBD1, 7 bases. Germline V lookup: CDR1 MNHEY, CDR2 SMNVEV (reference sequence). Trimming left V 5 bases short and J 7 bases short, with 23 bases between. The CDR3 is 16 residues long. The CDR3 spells CASSPTLTAGGTTQYF. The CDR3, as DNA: TGTGCCAGCAGTCCAACCCTCACTGCAGGGGGGACGACCCAGTACTTC.

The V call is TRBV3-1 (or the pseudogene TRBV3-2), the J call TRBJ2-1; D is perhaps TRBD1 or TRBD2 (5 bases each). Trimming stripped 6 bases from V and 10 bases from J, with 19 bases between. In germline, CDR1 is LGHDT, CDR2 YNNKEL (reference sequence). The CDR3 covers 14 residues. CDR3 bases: TGTGCCAGCAGTACCGGGACCCCCCCCGCGGAGCAGTTCTTC. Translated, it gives CASSTGTPPAEQFF.

CDR3 region: CASSLVSGSGEQFF. The DNA of the CDR3 is TGCGCCAGCAGCTTGGTTAGCGGGAGTGGGGAGCAGTTCTTC. The V and J genes are TRBV5-1 and TRBJ2-1; TRBD2 matches 9 bases. Trimming at V came to 0 bases and at J to 10 bases, leaving 5 bases not matched to a gene. From germline, CDR1 is SGHRS and CDR2 YFSETQ. CDR3 length: 14 amino acids.